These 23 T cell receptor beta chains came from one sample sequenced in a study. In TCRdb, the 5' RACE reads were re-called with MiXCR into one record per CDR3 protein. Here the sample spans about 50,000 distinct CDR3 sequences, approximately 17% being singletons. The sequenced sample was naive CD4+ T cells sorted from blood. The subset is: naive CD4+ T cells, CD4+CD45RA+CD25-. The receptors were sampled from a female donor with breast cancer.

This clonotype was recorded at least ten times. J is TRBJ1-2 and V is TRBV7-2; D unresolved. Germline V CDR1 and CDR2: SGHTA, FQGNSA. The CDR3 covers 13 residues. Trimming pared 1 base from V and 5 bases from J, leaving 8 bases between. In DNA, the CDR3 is TGTGCCAGCAGCTTAGAGACGAAGTATGGCTACACCTTC. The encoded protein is CASSLETKYGYTF.

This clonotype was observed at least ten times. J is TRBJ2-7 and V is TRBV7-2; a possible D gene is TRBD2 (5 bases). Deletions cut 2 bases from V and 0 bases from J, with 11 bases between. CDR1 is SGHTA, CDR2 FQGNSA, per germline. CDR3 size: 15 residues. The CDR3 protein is CASSLQSGPSYEQYF. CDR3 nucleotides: TGTGCCAGCAGCTTACAAAGCGGCCCCTCCTACGAGCAGTACTTC. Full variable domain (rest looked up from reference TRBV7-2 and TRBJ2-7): GAGVSQSPSNKVTEKGKDVELRCDPISGHTALYWYRQSLGQGLEFLIYFQGNSAPDKSGLPSDRFSAERTGGSVSTLTIQRTQQEDSAVYLCASSLQSGPSYEQYFGPGTRLTVT.

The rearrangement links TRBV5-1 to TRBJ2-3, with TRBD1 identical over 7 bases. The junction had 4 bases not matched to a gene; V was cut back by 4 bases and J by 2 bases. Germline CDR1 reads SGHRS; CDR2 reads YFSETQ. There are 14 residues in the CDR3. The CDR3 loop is CASSLGQDTDTQYF. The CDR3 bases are TGCGCCAGCAGCCTAGGACAGGACACAGATACGCAGTATTTT.

In DNA form, the CDR3 reads TGTGCCAGCAGCGTCGACCGGGGGACCCAGTACTTC. This gives the protein CASSVDRGTQYF. The J gene is TRBJ2-5, the V gene TRBV7-9; the D gene is possibly TRBD2 (5 bases). The CDR3 length is 12 residues. V dropped 5 bases and J dropped 7 bases, with 11 bases sitting between them. Germline lookup yields CDR1 SEHNR and CDR2 FQNEAQ (reference sequence). Using reference TRBV7-9 and TRBJ2-5 for the parts outside the CDR3, the full variable domain is DTGVSQNPRHKITKRGQNVTFRCDPISEHNRLYWYRQTLGQGPEFLTYFQNEAQLEKSRLLSDRFSAERPKGSFSTLEIQRTEQGDSAMYLCASSVDRGTQYFGPGTRLLVL.

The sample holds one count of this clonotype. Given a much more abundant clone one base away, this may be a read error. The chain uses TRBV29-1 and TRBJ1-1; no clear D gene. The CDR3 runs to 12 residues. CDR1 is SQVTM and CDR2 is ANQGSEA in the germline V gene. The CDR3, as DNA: TGCAGCGTCGCTCATATGAATACTGAAGATTTCTTT. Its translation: CSVAHMNTEDFF. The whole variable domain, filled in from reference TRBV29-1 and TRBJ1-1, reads SAVISQKPSRDICQRGTSLTIQCQVDSQVTMMFWYRQQPGQSLTLIATANQGSEATYESGFVIDKFPISRPNLTFSTLTVSNMSPEDSSIYLCSVAHMNTEDFFGQGTRLTVV.

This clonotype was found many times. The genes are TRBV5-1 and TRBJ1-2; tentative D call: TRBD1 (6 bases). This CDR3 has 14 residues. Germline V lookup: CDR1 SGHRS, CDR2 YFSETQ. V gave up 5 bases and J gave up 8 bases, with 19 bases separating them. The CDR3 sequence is CASSRGQRGEGYTF. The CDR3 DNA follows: TGCGCCAGCAGTCGAGGACAGCGGGGCGAGGGCTACACCTTC.

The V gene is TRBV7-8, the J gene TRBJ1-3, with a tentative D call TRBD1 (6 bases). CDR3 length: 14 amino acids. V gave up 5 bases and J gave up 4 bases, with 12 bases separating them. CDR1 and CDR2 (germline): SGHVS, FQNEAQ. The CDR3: CASSRTGPGNTIYF. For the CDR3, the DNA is TGTGCCAGCAGCCGAACAGGGCCCGGAAACACCATATATTTT.

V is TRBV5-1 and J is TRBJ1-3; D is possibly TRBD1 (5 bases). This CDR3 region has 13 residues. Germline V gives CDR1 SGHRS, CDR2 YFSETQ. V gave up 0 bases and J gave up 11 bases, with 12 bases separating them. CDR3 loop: CASSLEGRTAIYF. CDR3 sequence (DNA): TGCGCCAGCAGCTTGGAGGGGCGAACCGCCATATATTTT.

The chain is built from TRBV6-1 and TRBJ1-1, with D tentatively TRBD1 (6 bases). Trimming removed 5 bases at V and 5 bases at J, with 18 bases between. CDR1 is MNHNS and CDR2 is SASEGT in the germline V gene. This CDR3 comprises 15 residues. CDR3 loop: CASSLKGGSLTEAFF. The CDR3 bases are TGTGCCAGCAGTCTTAAAGGGGGTAGTCTTACTGAAGCTTTCTTT.

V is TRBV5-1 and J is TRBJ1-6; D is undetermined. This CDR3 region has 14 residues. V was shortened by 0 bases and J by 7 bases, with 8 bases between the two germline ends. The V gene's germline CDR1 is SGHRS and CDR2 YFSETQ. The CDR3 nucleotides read TGCGCCAGCAGCTTGGACGGAGCAAATTCACCCCTCCACTTT. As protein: CASSLDGANSPLHF.

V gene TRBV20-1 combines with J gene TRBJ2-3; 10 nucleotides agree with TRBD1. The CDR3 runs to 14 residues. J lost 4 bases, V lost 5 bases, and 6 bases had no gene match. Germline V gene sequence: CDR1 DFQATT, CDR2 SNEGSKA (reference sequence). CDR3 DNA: TGCAGTGCTCGTCGGACAGGGGGATCAGATACGCAGTATTTT. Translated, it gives CSARRTGGSDTQYF.

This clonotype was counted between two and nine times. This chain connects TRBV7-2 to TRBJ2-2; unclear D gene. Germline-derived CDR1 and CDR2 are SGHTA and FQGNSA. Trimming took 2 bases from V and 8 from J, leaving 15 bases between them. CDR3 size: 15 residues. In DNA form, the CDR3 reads TGTGCCAGCAGCTTATCCCCGGTGGGAAAGGGGGAGCTGTTTTTT. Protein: CASSLSPVGKGELFF.

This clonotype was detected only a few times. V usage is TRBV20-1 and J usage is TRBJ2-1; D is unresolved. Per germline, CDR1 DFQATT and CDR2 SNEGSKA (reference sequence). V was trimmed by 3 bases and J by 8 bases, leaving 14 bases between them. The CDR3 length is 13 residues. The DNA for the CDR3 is TGCAGTGCTAGGCGGACCAACCGGGATGAGCAGTTCTTC. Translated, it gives CSARRTNRDEQFF.

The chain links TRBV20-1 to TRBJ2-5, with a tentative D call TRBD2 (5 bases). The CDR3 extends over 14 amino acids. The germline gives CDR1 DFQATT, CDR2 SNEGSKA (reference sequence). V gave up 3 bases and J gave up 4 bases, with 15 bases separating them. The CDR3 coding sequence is TGCAGTGCTAGTGGCCCGGGGAGAATAGAGACCCAGTACTTC. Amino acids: CSASGPGRIETQYF.

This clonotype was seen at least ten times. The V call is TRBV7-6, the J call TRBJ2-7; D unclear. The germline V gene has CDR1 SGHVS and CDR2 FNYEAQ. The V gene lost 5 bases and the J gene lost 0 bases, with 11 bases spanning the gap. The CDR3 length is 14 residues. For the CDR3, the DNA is TGTGCCAGCAGCCACCCTCTGCGCTCCTACGAGCAGTACTTC. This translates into CASSHPLRSYEQYF.

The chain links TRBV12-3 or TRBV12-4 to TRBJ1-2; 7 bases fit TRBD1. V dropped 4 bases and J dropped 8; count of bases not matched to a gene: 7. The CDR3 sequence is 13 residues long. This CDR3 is CASSSQQGLGYTF. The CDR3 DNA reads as TGTGCCAGCAGTTCTCAACAGGGGCTCGGCTACACCTTC.

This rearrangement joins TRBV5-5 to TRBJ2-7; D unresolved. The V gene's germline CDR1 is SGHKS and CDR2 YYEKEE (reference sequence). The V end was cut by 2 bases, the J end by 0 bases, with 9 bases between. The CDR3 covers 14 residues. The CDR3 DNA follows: TGTGCCAGCAGCTTAAGGCAGGTCTCCTACGAGCAGTACTTC. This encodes CASSLRQVSYEQYF.

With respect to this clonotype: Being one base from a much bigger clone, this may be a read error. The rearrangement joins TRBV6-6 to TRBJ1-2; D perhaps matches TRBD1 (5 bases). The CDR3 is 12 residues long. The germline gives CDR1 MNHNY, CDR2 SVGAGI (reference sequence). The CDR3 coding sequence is TGTGCCAGCAGTACAGGAGACTATGGCTGCACCTTC. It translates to CASSTGDYGCTF.

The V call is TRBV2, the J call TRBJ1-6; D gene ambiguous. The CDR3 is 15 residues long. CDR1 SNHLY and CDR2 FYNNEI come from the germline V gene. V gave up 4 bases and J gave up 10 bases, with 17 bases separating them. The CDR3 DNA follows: TGTGCCAGCAGTGGCCAACATCCCAAGACCTCACCCCTCCACTTT. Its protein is CASSGQHPKTSPLHF.

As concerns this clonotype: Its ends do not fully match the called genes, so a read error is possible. In nucleotides, the CDR3 is TGTGCCAGCAGCATAACTTCTACCCGGACAGGGATTGGTGGCCACACCTTC. Encoded protein: CASSITSTRTGIGGHTF. The gene calls are TRBV2 and TRBJ1-2; TRBD1 agrees at 8 bases. The germline gives CDR1 SNHLY, CDR2 FYNNEI. The CDR3 consists of 17 residues.

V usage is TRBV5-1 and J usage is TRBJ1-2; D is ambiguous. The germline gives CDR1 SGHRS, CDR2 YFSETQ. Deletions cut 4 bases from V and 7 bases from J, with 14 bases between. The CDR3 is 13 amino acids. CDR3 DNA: TGCGCCAGCAGCATGGCCAATGAGGGTGGCTACACCTTC. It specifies CASSMANEGGYTF.

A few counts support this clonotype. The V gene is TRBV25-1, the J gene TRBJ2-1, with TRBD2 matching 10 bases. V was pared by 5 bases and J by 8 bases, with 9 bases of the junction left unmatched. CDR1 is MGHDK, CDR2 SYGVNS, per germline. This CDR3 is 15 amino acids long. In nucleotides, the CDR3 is TGTGCCAGCAGTCCCATAGCGGGAGGTATCGATGAGCAGTTCTTC. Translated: CASSPIAGGIDEQFF.

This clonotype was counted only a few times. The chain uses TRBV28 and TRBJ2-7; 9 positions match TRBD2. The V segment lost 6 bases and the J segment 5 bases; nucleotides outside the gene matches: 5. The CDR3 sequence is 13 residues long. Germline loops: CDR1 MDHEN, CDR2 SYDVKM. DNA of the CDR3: TGTGCCAGCAGCGGGACTAGCTTGAACGAGCAGTACTTC. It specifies CASSGTSLNEQYF.